This T cell receptor beta chain was retrieved from a study of control samples from healthy donors and cancer patients (dated by TCRdb to the early 2020s). Worth noting for this clone: Its antigen remains undetermined. Nothing much larger sits one base from this clone, and base qualities are not available.

Libraries were built with the immunoSEQ multiplex PCR assay. TCRdb re-hosts the immuneACCESS table, in-frame sequences only. Its copies lack some clones; in the studies checked, an unresolved V gene accounts for under half of them, and the cause for the rest is not known. The table for this sample lists more than 65,000 clones; about 83% of them were counted only once. The ten largest clones capture 15% to 17% of the sample. The sequence derives from a man in his sixties in good health. Sample: blood.

The CDR3 is CASRADRKVPLAGGYPSEQYF. The sequence in DNA is TGTGCCAGCAGAGCGGACAGGAAGGTTCCCCTAGCGGGAGGGTATCCCTCCGAGCAGTACTTC. The chain is assembled from TRBV21-1 and TRBJ2-7; TRBD2 is the table's D call and was not checked against the DNA. TRBV21-1 is annotated as a pseudogene. The CDR3 runs 21 residues from the cysteine to the phenylalanine. The CDR3 DNA has 63 bases and is translated from base 1.